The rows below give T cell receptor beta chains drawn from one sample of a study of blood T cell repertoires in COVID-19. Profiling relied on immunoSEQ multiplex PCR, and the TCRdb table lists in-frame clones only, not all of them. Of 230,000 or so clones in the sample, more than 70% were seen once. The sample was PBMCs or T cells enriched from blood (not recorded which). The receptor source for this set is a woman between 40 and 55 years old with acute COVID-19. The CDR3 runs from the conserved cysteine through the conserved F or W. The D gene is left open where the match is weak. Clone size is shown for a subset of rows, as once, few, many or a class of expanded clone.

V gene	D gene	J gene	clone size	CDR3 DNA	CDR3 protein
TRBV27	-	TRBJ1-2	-	TGTGCCAGCACGGCGTCAGGGGTTGGCTACACCTTC	CASTASGVGYTF
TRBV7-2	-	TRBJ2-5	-	TGTGCCAGCAGCTTACGCTTAGCGGAACTCCAAGGGGAGTACTTC	CASSLRLAELQGEYF
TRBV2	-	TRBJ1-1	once	TGTGCCAGCGGCGGGGTTAAGACTGAAGCTTTCTTT	CASGGVKTEAFF
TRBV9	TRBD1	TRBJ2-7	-	TGTGCCAGCAGCGTAGTCCCAGGGGGTGAGCAGTACTTC	CASSVVPGGEQYF
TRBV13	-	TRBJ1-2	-	TGTGCCAGCAGCTTAGGACGGGATGGCTACACCTTC	CASSLGRDGYTF
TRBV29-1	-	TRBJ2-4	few	TGCAGCGCCTCATCCGGCGGGATTCAGTACTTC	CSASSGGIQYF
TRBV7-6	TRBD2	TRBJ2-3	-	TGTGCCAGCAGCTTACTAGCGGGGGGACAAGATACGCAGTATTTT	CASSLLAGGQDTQYF
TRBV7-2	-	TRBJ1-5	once	TGTGCCAGCAGCTTAATGGGGGGGAGCAATCAGCCCCAGCATTTT	CASSLMGGSNQPQHF
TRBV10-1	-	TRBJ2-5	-	TGCGCCAGCAGTGAGTCGGGGAGCTCCCGGAAAGAGACCCAGTACTTC	CASSESGSSRKETQYF
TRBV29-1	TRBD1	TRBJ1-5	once	TGCAGCGTTCGAACAGGGGTTAGCAATCAGCCCCAGCATTTT	CSVRTGVSNQPQHF
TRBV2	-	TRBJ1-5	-	TGTGCCAGCAGTGGGGAGGGAGGGGTGGAACAGCCCCAGCATTTT	CASSGEGGVEQPQHF
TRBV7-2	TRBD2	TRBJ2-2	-	TGTGCCAGCAGCTTAGAGGGGACTAGCGGGAGACACACCGGGGAGCTGTTTTTT	CASSLEGTSGRHTGELFF
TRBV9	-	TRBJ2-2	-	TGTGCCAGCAGCGCCGGGGACTCTACGCCTGGTGGGCTGTTTTTT	CASSAGDSTPGGLFF
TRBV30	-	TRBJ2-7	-	TGTGCCTGGAGCCGAACAGGGAGCTACGAGCAGTACTTC	CAWSRTGSYEQYF
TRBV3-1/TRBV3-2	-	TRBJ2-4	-	TGTGCCAGCAGCCAGTCGGGGTCCTACATTCAGTACTTC	CASSQSGSYIQYF
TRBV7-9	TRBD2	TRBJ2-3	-	TGTGCCAGCAGCTCGGTGGCGACTAGCGCAGATACGCAGTATTTT	CASSSVATSADTQYF
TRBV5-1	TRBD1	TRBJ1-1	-	TGCGCCAGCAGCTTGGCCGGGACAGGGCACACTGAAGCTTTCTTT	CASSLAGTGHTEAFF
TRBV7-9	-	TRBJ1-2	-	TGTGCCAGCAGCTCCAGCGGGGGGCTTGGCTACACCTTC	CASSSSGGLGYTF
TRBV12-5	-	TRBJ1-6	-	TGTGCTAGTGGTTTGGTACAAGGGGCTACACCCCTCCACTTT	CASGLVQGATPLHF
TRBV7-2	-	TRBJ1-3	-	TGTGCCAGCAGCTTAGCCGCCCCTGGAGGGTCCGGTGGAAACACCATATATTTT	CASSLAAPGGSGGNTIYF
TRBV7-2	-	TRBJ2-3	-	TGTGCCAGCAGCCTAGTAGGGGGTAGCACAGATACGCAGTATTTT	CASSLVGGSTDTQYF
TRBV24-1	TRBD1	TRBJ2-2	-	TGTGCCACCAGTGTAACAGGGGGCAACACCGGGGAGCTGTTTTTT	CATSVTGGNTGELFF
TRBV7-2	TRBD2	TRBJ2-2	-	TGTGCCAGCAGCTTTACTAGCGGGAGTACTGGGGAGCTGTTTTTT	CASSFTSGSTGELFF
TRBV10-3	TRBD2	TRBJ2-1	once	TGTGCCATCAGCGGGACTAGCGGGGGTGATGAGCAGTTCTTC	CAISGTSGGDEQFF
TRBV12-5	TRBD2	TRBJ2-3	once	TGTGCTAGTGGCTCTCGGACTAGCGGGGTCACAGATACGCAGTATTTT	CASGSRTSGVTDTQYF
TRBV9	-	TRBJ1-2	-	TGTGCCAGCAGCGTAGGGCTCCCCTATGGCTACACCTTC	CASSVGLPYGYTF
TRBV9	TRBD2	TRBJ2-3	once	TGTGCCAGCAGCGCAACACTCTCGCGGGGGGCCTTCACAGATACGCAGTATTTT	CASSATLSRGAFTDTQYF
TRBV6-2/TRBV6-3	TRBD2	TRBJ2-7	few	TGTGCCAGCAGTTACTCGTCTAGCGGGGCCTACGAGCAGTACTTC	CASSYSSSGAYEQYF
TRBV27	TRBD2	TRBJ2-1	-	TGTGCCAGCGGGGGACTAGCGGACAGGGATGAGCAGTTCTTC	CASGGLADRDEQFF
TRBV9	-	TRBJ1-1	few	TGTGCCAGCAGCCAAGTGCGGGGGAACAGGCTCACTGAAGCTTTCTTT	CASSQVRGNRLTEAFF
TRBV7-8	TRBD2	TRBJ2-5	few	TGTGCCAGCAGCTTAATTTGGGCTAGCGGGAGTCCCTCACAAGAGACCCAGTACTTC	CASSLIWASGSPSQETQYF
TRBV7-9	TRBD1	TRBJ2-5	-	TGTGCCAGCAGACCCGGGACAGCTCAAGAGACCCAGTACTTC	CASRPGTAQETQYF
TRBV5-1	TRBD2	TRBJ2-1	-	TGCGCCAGCAGCTTGGCCGGGTCGGGGGGTTCCTACAATGAGCAGTTCTTC	CASSLAGSGGSYNEQFF
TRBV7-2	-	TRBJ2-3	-	TGTGCCAGCAGTTCTATGACAGCAGATACGCAGTATTTT	CASSSMTADTQYF
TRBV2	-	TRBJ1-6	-	TGTGCCAGTGCTGGTGGCGGACGCGGGATAAACGATTCACCCCTCCACTTT	CASAGGGRGINDSPLHF
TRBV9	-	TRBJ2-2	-	TGTGCCAGCAGCGTAGGGGCGGAGGGTAATACCGGGGAGCTGTTTTTT	CASSVGAEGNTGELFF
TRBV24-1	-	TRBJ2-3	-	TGTGCCACCAGTGACCGGACTTGGGCAGATACGCAGTATTTT	CATSDRTWADTQYF
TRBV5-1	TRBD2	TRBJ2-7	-	TGCGCCAGCAGCTTAAGCGGGGGGCCCTCCTACGAGCAGTACTTC	CASSLSGGPSYEQYF
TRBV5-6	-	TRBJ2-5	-	TGTGCCAGCAGCTTGTTTCGGGGGGCCGGGATGATTACAGAGACCCAGTACTTC	CASSLFRGAGMITETQYF
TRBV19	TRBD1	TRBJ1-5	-	TGTGCCAGTAGTATCGTCGGACAGGTAGTATTAGCAGGGCAGCCCCAGCATTTT	CASSIVGQVVLAGQPQHF
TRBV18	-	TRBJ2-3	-	TGTGCCAGCTCACCACCGTCTTTTGGCCGTTCGGATACGCAGTATTTT	CASSPPSFGRSDTQYF
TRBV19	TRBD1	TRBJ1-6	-	TGTGCCAGTAGCGGGGACAGCGGGAATTCACCCCTCCACTTT	CASSGDSGNSPLHF
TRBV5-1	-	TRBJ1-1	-	TGCGCCAGCAGCTTGTCGGGGGGTTATGACGCTTTCTTT	CASSLSGGYDAFF
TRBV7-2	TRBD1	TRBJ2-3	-	TGTGCCAGCAGCTCACAGGGACAGGCCTATACGCAGTATTTT	CASSSQGQAYTQYF
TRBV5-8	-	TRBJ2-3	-	TGTGCCAGCAGCTTGAGAGGCGGGGGCCGCACAGATACGCAGTATTTT	CASSLRGGGRTDTQYF
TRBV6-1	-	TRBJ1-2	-	TGTGCCAGCAGTGAATCGGACAGCCCTACGGGGGGCTACACCTTC	CASSESDSPTGGYTF
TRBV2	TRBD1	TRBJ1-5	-	TGTGCCAGCAGGGCCTGGGACAGGCAGCCCCAGCATTTT	CASRAWDRQPQHF
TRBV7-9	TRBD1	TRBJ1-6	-	TGTGCCATCCCGGGACAGGGGGCCGGTTCACCCCTCCACTTT	CAIPGQGAGSPLHF
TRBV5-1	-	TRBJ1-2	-	TGCGCCAGCAGCCCAGGATCGATACAAATTAGCTATGGCTACACCTTC	CASSPGSIQISYGYTF
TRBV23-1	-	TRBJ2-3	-	TGCGCCAGCAGTCACACGAGCCGAACGGGGAGCACAGATACGCAGTATTTT	CASSHTSRTGSTDTQYF